This is a list of T cell receptor beta chains from one sample in a study of blood T cell repertoires in COVID-19. Data came from immunoSEQ multiplex PCR; TCRdb stores just in-frame clones and leaves some out. The repertoire holds some 200,000 clones, 70% to 90% seen once, with roughly 12% in the top ten. Sequences were obtained from peripheral blood. The receptors originated from a woman aged 18-29 years who had recovered from COVID-19. CDR3s include the opening cysteine and the closing phenylalanine or tryptophan. The D gene is left open where the match is weak. The size entry is marked missing in some rows and otherwise reads once, few, many or a size class.

V gene: TRBV25-1
clone size: -
J gene: TRBJ2-5
D gene: -
CDR3 DNA: TGTGCCAGCAGTGACAGGGAAACACAAGAGACCCAGTACTTC
CDR3 protein: CASSDRETQETQYF

V gene: TRBV19
clone size: few
J gene: TRBJ2-2
D gene: -
CDR3 DNA: TGTGCCAGTAGTATTCAGTTATCCGGGGAGCTGTTTTTT
CDR3 protein: CASSIQLSGELFF

V gene: TRBV4-1
clone size: -
J gene: TRBJ1-2
D gene: -
CDR3 DNA: TGCGCCAGCAGAGTCCCAGGAAGTTACTATGGCTACACCTTC
CDR3 protein: CASRVPGSYYGYTF

V gene: TRBV7-9
clone size: -
J gene: TRBJ2-7
D gene: -
CDR3 DNA: TGTGCCAGCAGCTTAGGTCTCGGGAGAAGGTACGGCGAGCAGTACTTC
CDR3 protein: CASSLGLGRRYGEQYF

V gene: TRBV11-2
clone size: -
J gene: TRBJ2-7
D gene: -
CDR3 DNA: TGTGCCAGCAGCTTAACAGACGGGAGCTCCTACGAGCAGTACTTC
CDR3 protein: CASSLTDGSSYEQYF

V gene: TRBV6-5
clone size: -
J gene: TRBJ2-7
D gene: -
CDR3 DNA: TGTGCCAGCACCCTGACAGGCCTCTCCTACGAGCAGTACTTC
CDR3 protein: CASTLTGLSYEQYF

V gene: TRBV10-3
clone size: -
J gene: TRBJ1-1
D gene: -
CDR3 DNA: TGTGCCATCAGCCAGGGGCAACGCTACACTGAAGCTTTCTTT
CDR3 protein: CAISQGQRYTEAFF

V gene: TRBV7-7
clone size: -
J gene: TRBJ2-1
D gene: TRBD2
CDR3 DNA: TGTGCCAGCAGCTTAATCGGGGGGAGGAATGAGCAGTTCTTC
CDR3 protein: CASSLIGGRNEQFF

V gene: TRBV4-1
clone size: few
J gene: TRBJ2-3
D gene: TRBD2
CDR3 DNA: TGCGCCAGCAGCCAGGTGGGACTAGCGGGGGGCACAGATACGCAGTATTTT
CDR3 protein: CASSQVGLAGGTDTQYF

V gene: TRBV28
clone size: -
J gene: TRBJ1-4
D gene: -
CDR3 DNA: TGTGCCAGCAGTTTCACAGCCTTTAAAAGGGGGCTGTTTTTT
CDR3 protein: CASSFTAFKRGLFF

V gene: TRBV21-1
clone size: -
J gene: TRBJ2-1
D gene: -
CDR3 DNA: TGTGCCAGCGCCGGTTTCAATGAGCAGTTCTTC
CDR3 protein: CASAGFNEQFF

V gene: TRBV7-2
clone size: -
J gene: TRBJ2-1
D gene: TRBD1
CDR3 DNA: TGTGCCAGCAGCTTAGCGAGAGCAGGGGGCGAAATTGAGCAGTTCTTC
CDR3 protein: CASSLARAGGEIEQFF

V gene: TRBV3-1/TRBV3-2
clone size: -
J gene: TRBJ2-3
D gene: -
CDR3 DNA: TGTGCCAGCAGCCAAGGAGGCACAGATACGCAGTATTTT
CDR3 protein: CASSQGGTDTQYF

V gene: TRBV7-2
clone size: -
J gene: TRBJ2-3
D gene: -
CDR3 DNA: TGTGCCAGCAGCCCTGACCGGGGAGATACGCAGTATTTT
CDR3 protein: CASSPDRGDTQYF

V gene: TRBV5-8
clone size: -
J gene: TRBJ1-1
D gene: -
CDR3 DNA: TGTGCCAGCCCGAGGGGGATGTGGAACACTGAAGCTTTCTTT
CDR3 protein: CASPRGMWNTEAFF

V gene: TRBV9
clone size: -
J gene: TRBJ2-1
D gene: TRBD2
CDR3 DNA: TGTGCCAGCAGCGTATCTGATAGCGGGAGAGATGAGCAGTTCTTC
CDR3 protein: CASSVSDSGRDEQFF

V gene: TRBV4-1
clone size: few
J gene: TRBJ1-2
D gene: -
CDR3 DNA: TGCGCCAGCAGCCAAGAGTCGGGGGGGAGAGGCTATGGCTACACCTTC
CDR3 protein: CASSQESGGRGYGYTF

V gene: TRBV19
clone size: -
J gene: TRBJ1-2
D gene: TRBD1
CDR3 DNA: TGTGCCAGTAGTCTCCGGACAGGGGATTCTTATGGCTACACCTTC
CDR3 protein: CASSLRTGDSYGYTF

V gene: TRBV5-6
clone size: -
J gene: TRBJ2-7
D gene: TRBD2
CDR3 DNA: TGTGCCAGCAGCCCGGTAGGACTAGCGGGAGCTCACGAGCAGTACTTC
CDR3 protein: CASSPVGLAGAHEQYF

V gene: TRBV9
clone size: -
J gene: TRBJ1-2
D gene: TRBD1
CDR3 DNA: TGTGCCAGCAGCGTAGCTAGATCGGGCTGGACAGGGAGCAACTATGGCTACACCTTC
CDR3 protein: CASSVARSGWTGSNYGYTF

V gene: TRBV30
clone size: -
J gene: TRBJ1-2
D gene: TRBD1
CDR3 DNA: TGTGCCGGAACTACAGGGGGCAACTATGGCTACACCTTC
CDR3 protein: CAGTTGGNYGYTF

V gene: TRBV6-1
clone size: few
J gene: TRBJ1-1
D gene: -
CDR3 DNA: TGTGCCAGCAGTGATCGGGACACTGAAGCTTTCTTT
CDR3 protein: CASSDRDTEAFF

V gene: TRBV7-6
clone size: -
J gene: TRBJ1-2
D gene: -
CDR3 DNA: TGTGCCAGCAGCCGCCTGGACACCCCTATCGGCGGCTACACCTTC
CDR3 protein: CASSRLDTPIGGYTF

V gene: TRBV21-1
clone size: -
J gene: TRBJ1-5
D gene: -
CDR3 DNA: TGTGCCAGCAGCAAAACCAACAGGGGGGGGCAGCCCCAGCATTTT
CDR3 protein: CASSKTNRGGQPQHF

V gene: TRBV2
clone size: -
J gene: TRBJ2-5
D gene: -
CDR3 DNA: TGTGCCAGCAGTGAAGGATTAGCAGAGGTACAAGAGACCCAGTACTTC
CDR3 protein: CASSEGLAEVQETQYF

V gene: TRBV4-1
clone size: -
J gene: TRBJ2-7
D gene: -
CDR3 DNA: TGCGCCAGCAGCCAGGACGGAGGCGCGGGGGAGCAGTACTTC
CDR3 protein: CASSQDGGAGEQYF

V gene: TRBV27
clone size: -
J gene: TRBJ2-3
D gene: TRBD1
CDR3 DNA: TGTGCCAGCAGTTTAATCGGACAGGGGGCAGATACGCAGTATTTT
CDR3 protein: CASSLIGQGADTQYF

V gene: TRBV11-2
clone size: -
J gene: TRBJ2-3
D gene: -
CDR3 DNA: TGTGCCAGCAGCCCCCAAGGACAGACCACAGATACGCAGTATTTT
CDR3 protein: CASSPQGQTTDTQYF